Shown below are 27 T cell receptor beta chains from a single sample sequenced in a study of glioma-infiltrating T cells. The iRepertoire nested amplicon-rescue multiplex PCR amplified TCR alpha and beta CDR3s from RNA. TCRdb re-derived calls from the multiplex PCR reads in MiXCR, one entry per CDR3 protein. In the table there are fewer than 200,000 distinct CDR3 sequences, more than 30% of which are singletons. The sample consisted of glioma tissue, nonneoplastic brain tissue, or PBMCs (not recorded which). The receptors originated from a human donor with low-grade glioma or glioblastoma, undergoing nonglioma brain surgery, or in good health (not recorded which).

This clonotype was seen at least ten times. The CDR3 coding sequence is TGCAGCGGAAAACCGACAAGGATGAACACTGAAGCTTTCTTT. Encoded protein: CSGKPTRMNTEAFF. The chain has TRBV29-1 and TRBJ1-1; D ambiguous. Germline V lookup: CDR1 SQVTM, CDR2 ANQGSEA. Trimming left V 7 bases short and J 0 bases short, with 15 bases between. CDR3 length: 14 amino acids. Filled out from reference TRBV29-1 and TRBJ1-1, the complete variable domain reads SAVISQKPSRDICQRGTSLTIQCQVDSQVTMMFWYRQQPGQSLTLIATANQGSEATYESGFVIDKFPISRPNLTFSTLTVSNMSPEDSSIYLCSGKPTRMNTEAFFGQGTRLTVV.

In its sample, this clonotype was seen once. CDR3 in DNA: TGTGCCAGCAGCTTCGACAGGGTTGACTACGAGCAGTACTTC. Its protein product is CASSFDRVDYEQYF. V usage is TRBV5-5 and J usage is TRBJ2-7, with 7 bases aligning to TRBD1. Germline V gene data show CDR1 as SGHKS and CDR2 as YYEKEE (reference sequence). This CDR3 is 14 amino acids long. V was pared by 2 bases and J by 3 bases, with 5 bases of the junction left unmatched.

Only a few counts were recorded for this clonotype. This chain connects TRBV19 to TRBJ2-7; tentative D call: TRBD1 (5 bases). Germline CDR1 reads LNHDA; CDR2 reads SQIVND (reference sequence). The CDR3 runs to 16 residues. Trimming took off 1 base at V and 5 bases at J, with 18 bases between the two ends. CDR3 sequence: CASSIAGQLSFHEQYF. Written as DNA, the CDR3 is TGTGCCAGTAGTATAGCCGGACAACTTTCCTTCCACGAGCAGTACTTC. The entire variable domain, with the rest obtained from reference TRBV19 and TRBJ2-7, is as follows: DGGITQSPKYLFRKEGQNVTLSCEQNLNHDAMYWYRQDPGQGLRLIYYSQIVNDFQKGDIAEGYSVSREKKESFPLTVTSAQKNPTAFYLCASSIAGQLSFHEQYFGPGTRLTVT.

The V and J genes are TRBV7-2 and TRBJ2-1, with TRBD2 identical over 10 bases. V lost 8 bases and J lost 7; bases outside the gene matches: 17. CDR3 length: 17 amino acids. CDR1 is SGHTA, CDR2 FQGNSA, per germline. The CDR3 spells CASPQGKVAGGWNEQFF. CDR3 in DNA: TGTGCCAGCCCCCAGGGGAAAGTAGCGGGAGGCTGGAATGAGCAGTTCTTC.

This clonotype appeared a single time. This chain links TRBV7-2 with TRBJ2-5, with 12 bases aligning to TRBD2. The CDR3 length is 15 residues. From germline, CDR1 is SGHTA and CDR2 FQGNSA. V lost 6 bases to trimming and J lost 5 bases; unmatched junction nucleotides: 7. In DNA form, the CDR3 reads TGTGCCAGCAGTTTGACTAGCGGGAGCCGGGAGACCCAGTACTTC. It translates to CASSLTSGSRETQYF. The whole variable domain, filled in from reference TRBV7-2 and TRBJ2-5, reads GAGVSQSPSNKVTEKGKDVELRCDPISGHTALYWYRQSLGQGLEFLIYFQGNSAPDKSGLPSDRFSAERTGGSVSTLTIQRTQQEDSAVYLCASSLTSGSRETQYFGPGTRLLVL.

There are many counts of this clonotype. This chain joins TRBV6-6 and TRBJ1-2; D gene unclear. Looked up from germline, CDR1 is MNHNY and CDR2 is SVGAGI (reference sequence). V lost 0 bases and J lost 10, with 18 bases in between. The CDR3 is made up of 15 amino acids. The CDR3 DNA reads TGTGCCAGCAGTTACTCGAAAGTGACATCCGCAACCTACACCTTC. Translated: CASSYSKVTSATYTF.

This chain joins TRBV20-1 and TRBJ2-3; 11 bases are shared with TRBD2. CDR1 DFQATT and CDR2 SNEGSKA come from the germline V gene (reference sequence). The CDR3 consists of 18 residues. The V gene end was trimmed by 5 bases and the J gene end by 2 bases; junction bases not matched to a gene: 15. CDR3 sequence reads: CSAPLTGLAGGVTDTQYF. CDR3 DNA sequence: TGCAGTGCTCCACTGACTGGGCTAGCGGGAGGAGTCACAGATACGCAGTATTTT.

There are a few counts of this clonotype. J is TRBJ2-7 and V is TRBV30; no definite D call. The CDR3 consists of 12 residues. V was cut by 3 bases and J by 0 bases, with 6 bases left in between. Germline-derived CDR1 and CDR2 are GTSNPN and SVGIG (reference sequence). This CDR3 reads CAWRPSSYEQYF. CDR3 coding DNA: TGTGCCTGGAGGCCAAGCTCCTACGAGCAGTACTTC.

As for this clonotype: A much bigger clone sits one base away, suggesting this may be a read error. The conserved final phenylalanine or tryptophan is absent from the CDR3, which likely points to a read error. This chain uses TRBV11-1 with TRBJ2-1; tentatively, D is TRBD1 (6 bases). This CDR3 has 17 amino acids. Germline CDR1 SGHAT, CDR2 FQDESV (reference sequence). V was cut by 3 bases and J by 0 bases, with 15 bases left in between. CDR3 amino acids: CASSFPTTGLSYNEQFL. The DNA for the CDR3 is TGTGCCAGCAGCTTCCCCACGACAGGCCTCTCCTACAATGAGCAGTTCTTA.

In the case of this clonotype: It may be a read error: a sequence one base away is much more abundant. The V gene is TRBV6-2 or TRBV6-3, the J gene TRBJ1-5; D is ambiguous. CDR3 size: 15 residues. Trimming pared 4 bases from V and 4 bases from J, leaving 14 bases between. The germline V gene encodes CDR1 MNHEY and CDR2 SVGEGT. This chain's CDR3 is CASSCENTVNQPQHF. The CDR3 DNA follows: TGTGCCAGCAGTTGCGAAAACACAGTTAATCAGCCCCAGCATTTT.

This clonotype was seen repeatedly, ten times or more. This chain joins TRBV20-1 and TRBJ1-1; 7 bases fit TRBD1. V trimming: 2 bases; J trimming: 5 bases; junction bases outside the gene matches: 8. The CDR3 consists of 14 residues. CDR1 and CDR2 from the germline V gene are DFQATT and SNEGSKA (reference sequence). The CDR3 nucleotides are TGCAGTGCTAGAACCCAGGGGGTGAGGACTGAAGCTTTCTTT. Encoded protein: CSARTQGVRTEAFF.

This clonotype was recorded at least ten times. This chain joins TRBV7-2 and TRBJ1-2, with TRBD1 matching 7 bases. V shed 4 bases and J 3 bases; nucleotides not matched to a gene: 8. The germline CDR1 and CDR2 sequences are SGHTA and FQGNSA. The CDR3 is 15 amino acids. This chain's CDR3 is CASSSPGQLYYGYTF. As DNA, the CDR3 is TGTGCCAGCAGCTCTCCGGGACAGCTCTACTATGGCTACACCTTC. Using reference TRBV7-2 and TRBJ1-2 for the parts outside the CDR3, the full variable domain is GAGVSQSPSNKVTEKGKDVELRCDPISGHTALYWYRQSLGQGLEFLIYFQGNSAPDKSGLPSDRFSAERTGGSVSTLTIQRTQQEDSAVYLCASSSPGQLYYGYTFGSGTRLTVV.

This clonotype appeared a few times. The chain joins TRBV7-9 to TRBJ1-1; unclear D gene. The CDR3 runs to 12 residues. Germline CDR1 is SEHNR and CDR2 is FQNEAQ (reference sequence). V lost 2 bases and J 4 bases, leaving 5 bases between the germline ends. The CDR3 here is CASSLQFTEAFF. The CDR3 nucleotides are TGTGCCAGCAGCTTACAATTCACTGAAGCTTTCTTT.

This clonotype was picked up a small number of times. The chain uses TRBV29-1 and TRBJ1-2, with D possibly matching TRBD1 (5 bases). Germline assignment: CDR1 SQVTM and CDR2 ANQGSEA. Trimming removed 7 bases at V and 8 bases at J, with 20 bases between. The length of the CDR3 is 13 residues. The CDR3 sequence is CSAKAQAGMGYTF. CDR3 nucleotide sequence: TGCAGCGCCAAGGCACAGGCTGGAATGGGCTACACCTTC.

By proportion, this clonotype is medium-sized (0.01 to 0.1%). V usage is TRBV6-1 and J usage is TRBJ1-1; the D is unclear. This CDR3 spans 14 amino acids. Trimming removed 7 bases at V and 5 bases at J, with 17 bases between. Germline values: CDR1 MNHNS, CDR2 SASEGT. CDR3 region: CASIVTSGGTEAFF. Written as DNA, the CDR3 is TGTGCCAGCATTGTGACCAGCGGAGGGACTGAAGCTTTCTTT.

This clonotype was counted at least ten times. The chain carries TRBV6-1 and TRBJ2-1; 9 bases map to TRBD2. The germline gives CDR1 MNHNS, CDR2 SASEGT. This CDR3 is 15 amino acids long. Trimming cost V 5 bases and J 3 bases; bases outside gene matches: 5. CDR3 residues: CASSSFSGSYNEQFF. CDR3 nucleotides: TGTGCCAGCAGTTCTTTTAGCGGGAGCTACAATGAGCAGTTCTTC.

This clonotype turned up a few times. This chain joins TRBV11-1 and TRBJ2-5; 14 bases match TRBD2. The CDR3 contains 16 residues. The germline V gene encodes CDR1 SGHAT and CDR2 FQDESV (reference sequence). V was pared by 4 bases and J by 4 bases, with 5 bases of the junction left unmatched. In nucleotides, the CDR3 is TGTGCCAGCAGCTCCGGACTAGCGGGAGGAGGAGAGACCCAGTACTTC. Amino acid sequence: CASSSGLAGGGETQYF. Based on the CDR3 plus reference TRBV11-1 and TRBJ2-5, the full variable domain is EAEVAQSPRYKITEKSQAVAFWCDPISGHATLYWYRQILGQGPELLVQFQDESVVDDSQLPKDRFSAERLKGVDSTLKIQPAELGDSAMYLCASSSGLAGGGETQYFGPGTRLLVL.

As regards this clonotype: A much larger clone lies a single base off, so this may be a read error. The chain uses TRBV29-1 and TRBJ1-2; 8 nucleotides align to TRBD1. The CDR3 covers 14 residues. Germline V lookup: CDR1 SQVTM, CDR2 ANQGSEA. CDR3 DNA: TGCAGCGTTGAGGGCAGGGGGCGAAACTATGTCTACACCTTC. Translation: CSVEGRGRNYVYTF.

Concerning this clonotype itself: A clone one base away is much larger, so this may be a read error. The V gene is TRBV28, the J gene TRBJ2-5; D is possibly TRBD1 (5 bases). CDR3 length equals 17 residues. The germline gives CDR1 MDHEN, CDR2 SYDVKM. Written as DNA, the CDR3 is TGTGCCAGCAGTCCTCTCCACTACCGACAGTACCAAGAGATCCAGTACTTC. Protein sequence: CASSPLHYRQYQEIQYF.

This clonotype was counted ten times or more. V usage is TRBV27 and J usage is TRBJ2-7; tentatively, D is TRBD1 (6 bases). Germline CDR1 is MNHEY and CDR2 is SMNVEV (reference sequence). The V end was cut by 3 bases, the J end by 5 bases, with 20 bases between. The CDR3 sequence is 16 residues long. CDR3 in amino acids: CASSFPRTEPEDEQYF. DNA of the CDR3: TGTGCCAGCAGTTTTCCTAGGACAGAGCCTGAGGACGAGCAGTACTTC.

In DNA form, the CDR3 reads TGTGCCAGCAGTATAGGGGACAGGGTTTCAAATGAGCAGTTCTTC. As protein: CASSIGDRVSNEQFF. This chain joins TRBV12-3 or TRBV12-4 and TRBJ2-1, with TRBD1 matching 9 bases. The CDR3 has 15 residues. V was pared by 5 bases and J by 7 bases, with 9 bases of the junction left unmatched.

In this sample, this clonotype turned up many times. The chain links TRBV20-1 to TRBJ1-4; weak D call: TRBD1 (6 bases). V lost 6 bases and J 7 bases, leaving 9 bases between the germline ends. The CDR3 is made up of 11 amino acids. The germline CDR1 and CDR2 sequences are DFQATT and SNEGSKA (reference sequence). The CDR3 DNA follows: TGCAGTGCGAACAGGGCTGAAAAACTGTTTTTT. This sequence encodes CSANRAEKLFF.

This clonotype was seen repeatedly, ten times or more. The chain recombines TRBV12-5 with TRBJ2-1; D not certain. The ends were cut back, 4 bases at V and 10 bases at J, with 11 bases in the middle. The germline CDR1 and CDR2 sequences are LGHNT and FRNRAP. The CDR3 has 12 amino acids. The CDR3 nucleotides read TGTGCTAGTGGTTCCTGGACGCACGAGCAGTTCTTC. Protein: CASGSWTHEQFF.

The chain links TRBV29-1 to TRBJ2-3; 12 bases map to TRBD1. Germline V gives CDR1 SQVTM, CDR2 ANQGSEA. V shed 7 bases, J shed 10 bases, and the junction held 12 bases outside the gene matches. The CDR3 consists of 14 residues. The CDR3 bases are TGCAGCGCTTATGGGACAGGGGGCTCCCCACCGCAGTATTTT. The encoded protein is CSAYGTGGSPPQYF.

This clonotype was detected many times. The chain recombines TRBV7-8 with TRBJ2-5, with D unclear. The germline V gene encodes CDR1 SGHVS and CDR2 FQNEAQ. V shed 1 base and J shed 0 bases, with 3 bases lying between them. The CDR3 loop spans 13 amino acids. In nucleotides, the CDR3 is TGTGCCAGCAGCTTAGTGGACCAAGAGACCCAGTACTTC. This gives the protein CASSLVDQETQYF.

As for this clonotype: One junction end does not reproduce the germline sequence, and a read error may be involved. The chain combines TRBV19 with TRBJ1-5; D remains ambiguous. The CDR3 extends over 15 amino acids. CDR1 is LNHDA and CDR2 is SQIVND in the germline V gene (reference sequence). CDR3 loop: CASSTAPGWNHPQHF. The CDR3 DNA follows: TGTGCCAGTAGTACCGCCCCGGGTTGGAATCATCCCCAGCATTTC.

Details on this clonotype: This sequence may be a read error, since a much larger clone differs from it by one base. CDR3 DNA: TGTGCCAGCAGCGACACGGTTGGCTACACCTTC. Its protein is CASSDTVGYTF. The chain is built from TRBV12-3 or TRBV12-4 and TRBJ1-2; unclear D gene. V was trimmed by 6 bases and J by 7 bases, leaving 9 bases between them. The CDR3 is made up of 11 amino acids.